What follows describes a single T cell receptor (beta chain). Its antigen is as yet unknown. This record comes from a study of cytomegalovirus exposure and HLA in healthy donors. The PCR ran on 60 Vbeta and 13 Jbeta primers. TCRdb's copy holds only in-frame clones and misses some; the assay was immunoSEQ multiplex PCR. The sample carries approximately 200,000 clones, around three quarters recorded once. Germline V lookup: CDR1 MNHNY, CDR2 SVGAGI (reference sequence). Deletions cut 5 bases from V and 5 bases from J, with 8 bases between. The CDR3 is 12 residues long. Findings of the study overall: Evidence from a later analysis indicated that most CMV-associated TCR beta chains looked HLA-restricted. Only CMV serostatus was available as immune exposure information.

This chain joins TRBV6-6 and TRBJ2-3; D is undetermined. This sequence was found in a man aged 35-49 years in good health and CMV-seronegative. The sequencing sample was made of PBMCs. The CDR3 bases are TGTGCCAGCAGTGCCAACAAAGATACGCAGTATTTT. Translated: CASSANKDTQYF.